A selection of T cell receptor beta chains follows, all from one sample in a study of cytomegalovirus exposure and HLA in healthy donors. Repertoires were generated with immunoSEQ multiplex PCR, while TCRdb's copy carries only in-frame clones and drops some. The sample shows tens of thousands of clones, around 94% of them seen only once. The sample taken for sequencing was PBMCs. These receptor sequences come from a woman aged 18-35 years in good health and CMV-seropositive. CDR3s leave out the opening cysteine and the closing phenylalanine or tryptophan. A D gene is named only where the DNA matches it firmly.

d_call: -
j_call: TRBJ2-3
v_call: TRBV7-9
cdr3_aa: ASSYGISETDTQY

d_call: TRBD1
j_call: TRBJ1-6
v_call: TRBV6-5
cdr3_aa: ASSYDRGNSPLH

d_call: TRBD2
j_call: TRBJ2-3
v_call: TRBV18
cdr3_aa: ASSPLAGLSTDTQY

d_call: TRBD1
j_call: TRBJ2-7
v_call: TRBV7-9
cdr3_aa: ASSSTQGTGSYEQY

d_call: -
j_call: TRBJ1-2
v_call: TRBV28
cdr3_aa: ASSAQRVGITGSEGYT

d_call: TRBD1
j_call: TRBJ2-7
v_call: TRBV7-9
cdr3_aa: ASSHMDRGLTYEQY

d_call: -
j_call: TRBJ1-2
v_call: TRBV2
cdr3_aa: ASSQTTVGYT

d_call: TRBD1
j_call: TRBJ2-7
v_call: TRBV6-1
cdr3_aa: ASSRGGQGYEQY

d_call: TRBD1
j_call: TRBJ1-5
v_call: TRBV6-1
cdr3_aa: ASSEVWQGALGNQPQH

d_call: -
j_call: TRBJ2-4
v_call: TRBV7-9
cdr3_aa: ASSFFGVGKNIQY

d_call: TRBD1
j_call: TRBJ1-1
v_call: TRBV4-3
cdr3_aa: ASSQDTGDMNTEAF

d_call: -
j_call: TRBJ1-4
v_call: TRBV19
cdr3_aa: ASSMVTGREKLF

d_call: TRBD2
j_call: TRBJ2-1
v_call: TRBV7-2
cdr3_aa: ASSLSSGSINEQF

d_call: TRBD1
j_call: TRBJ1-4
v_call: TRBV28
cdr3_aa: ASSTTGGEKLF

d_call: TRBD1
j_call: TRBJ1-5
v_call: TRBV30
cdr3_aa: AWSSWTGGMSRGLQH

d_call: TRBD1
j_call: TRBJ1-2
v_call: TRBV6-5
cdr3_aa: ASTYDRAEGYT

d_call: -
j_call: TRBJ2-1
v_call: TRBV11-2
cdr3_aa: ASSSSGRYNEQF

d_call: TRBD2
j_call: TRBJ2-2
v_call: TRBV5-1
cdr3_aa: ASSLYTGGVTGELF

d_call: -
j_call: TRBJ1-6
v_call: TRBV7-8
cdr3_aa: ASSLGVGGSPLH

d_call: -
j_call: TRBJ2-2
v_call: TRBV4-2
cdr3_aa: ASSREPHTGELF

d_call: -
j_call: TRBJ2-1
v_call: TRBV7-9
cdr3_aa: ASSPSTGLFRQF

d_call: TRBD2
j_call: TRBJ2-7
v_call: TRBV18
cdr3_aa: ASSPRAGGPYEQY

d_call: TRBD2
j_call: TRBJ2-7
v_call: TRBV13
cdr3_aa: ASSTKPRTSGGASSYEQY

d_call: -
j_call: TRBJ1-4
v_call: TRBV5-1
cdr3_aa: ASSGKQGSEKLF

d_call: TRBD2
j_call: TRBJ2-5
v_call: TRBV29-1
cdr3_aa: SAEGLAGAETQY

d_call: -
j_call: TRBJ2-7
v_call: TRBV9
cdr3_aa: ASSVGPGEYYEQY

d_call: -
j_call: TRBJ2-3
v_call: TRBV18
cdr3_aa: ASSLGPRGTQY

d_call: TRBD1
j_call: TRBJ1-6
v_call: TRBV27
cdr3_aa: ASSNGQGAGSYNSPLH

d_call: TRBD2
j_call: TRBJ2-5
v_call: TRBV9
cdr3_aa: ASSLAGVGETQY

d_call: TRBD1
j_call: TRBJ1-2
v_call: TRBV19
cdr3_aa: ASSLLTGEFGYT

d_call: -
j_call: TRBJ2-7
v_call: TRBV18
cdr3_aa: ASSPRGLPYEQY

d_call: -
j_call: TRBJ2-2
v_call: TRBV27
cdr3_aa: ASSLYRDGELF

d_call: TRBD2
j_call: TRBJ2-1
v_call: TRBV7-9
cdr3_aa: ASSFSLAGYNEQF

d_call: -
j_call: TRBJ1-5
v_call: TRBV5-6
cdr3_aa: ASSLVGLNQPQH

d_call: TRBD2
j_call: TRBJ2-7
v_call: TRBV4-1
cdr3_aa: ASSQGAGYEQY

d_call: TRBD2
j_call: TRBJ2-1
v_call: TRBV13
cdr3_aa: ASSSNPSGNGAMPL

d_call: TRBD1
j_call: TRBJ2-7
v_call: TRBV13
cdr3_aa: ASSPRDSTYEQY

d_call: TRBD2
j_call: TRBJ2-3
v_call: TRBV28
cdr3_aa: ASKTGLGTDTQY

d_call: -
j_call: TRBJ2-7
v_call: TRBV7-9
cdr3_aa: ASSLLPGYEQY

d_call: -
j_call: TRBJ2-1
v_call: TRBV6-5
cdr3_aa: ASSQLGSGEQF

d_call: -
j_call: TRBJ1-1
v_call: TRBV7-2
cdr3_aa: ASSPYLNTEAF

d_call: TRBD1
j_call: TRBJ1-3
v_call: TRBV10-2
cdr3_aa: ASTPGQGRGPGNTIY

d_call: -
j_call: TRBJ1-1
v_call: TRBV28
cdr3_aa: ASSEIDRKNTEAF

d_call: TRBD2
j_call: TRBJ2-5
v_call: TRBV5-4
cdr3_aa: ASSLKASGRVGETQY

d_call: -
j_call: TRBJ1-1
v_call: TRBV19
cdr3_aa: ASSIAGMNTEAF

d_call: TRBD2
j_call: TRBJ2-1
v_call: TRBV7-9
cdr3_aa: ASSLRSGSINEQF

d_call: TRBD1
j_call: TRBJ1-2
v_call: TRBV6-5
cdr3_aa: ASTGTVGYGYT

d_call: TRBD1
j_call: TRBJ2-7
v_call: TRBV28
cdr3_aa: ASSLRGQGKAYEQY

d_call: -
j_call: TRBJ2-2
v_call: TRBV2
cdr3_aa: ASSGSPTDTGELF